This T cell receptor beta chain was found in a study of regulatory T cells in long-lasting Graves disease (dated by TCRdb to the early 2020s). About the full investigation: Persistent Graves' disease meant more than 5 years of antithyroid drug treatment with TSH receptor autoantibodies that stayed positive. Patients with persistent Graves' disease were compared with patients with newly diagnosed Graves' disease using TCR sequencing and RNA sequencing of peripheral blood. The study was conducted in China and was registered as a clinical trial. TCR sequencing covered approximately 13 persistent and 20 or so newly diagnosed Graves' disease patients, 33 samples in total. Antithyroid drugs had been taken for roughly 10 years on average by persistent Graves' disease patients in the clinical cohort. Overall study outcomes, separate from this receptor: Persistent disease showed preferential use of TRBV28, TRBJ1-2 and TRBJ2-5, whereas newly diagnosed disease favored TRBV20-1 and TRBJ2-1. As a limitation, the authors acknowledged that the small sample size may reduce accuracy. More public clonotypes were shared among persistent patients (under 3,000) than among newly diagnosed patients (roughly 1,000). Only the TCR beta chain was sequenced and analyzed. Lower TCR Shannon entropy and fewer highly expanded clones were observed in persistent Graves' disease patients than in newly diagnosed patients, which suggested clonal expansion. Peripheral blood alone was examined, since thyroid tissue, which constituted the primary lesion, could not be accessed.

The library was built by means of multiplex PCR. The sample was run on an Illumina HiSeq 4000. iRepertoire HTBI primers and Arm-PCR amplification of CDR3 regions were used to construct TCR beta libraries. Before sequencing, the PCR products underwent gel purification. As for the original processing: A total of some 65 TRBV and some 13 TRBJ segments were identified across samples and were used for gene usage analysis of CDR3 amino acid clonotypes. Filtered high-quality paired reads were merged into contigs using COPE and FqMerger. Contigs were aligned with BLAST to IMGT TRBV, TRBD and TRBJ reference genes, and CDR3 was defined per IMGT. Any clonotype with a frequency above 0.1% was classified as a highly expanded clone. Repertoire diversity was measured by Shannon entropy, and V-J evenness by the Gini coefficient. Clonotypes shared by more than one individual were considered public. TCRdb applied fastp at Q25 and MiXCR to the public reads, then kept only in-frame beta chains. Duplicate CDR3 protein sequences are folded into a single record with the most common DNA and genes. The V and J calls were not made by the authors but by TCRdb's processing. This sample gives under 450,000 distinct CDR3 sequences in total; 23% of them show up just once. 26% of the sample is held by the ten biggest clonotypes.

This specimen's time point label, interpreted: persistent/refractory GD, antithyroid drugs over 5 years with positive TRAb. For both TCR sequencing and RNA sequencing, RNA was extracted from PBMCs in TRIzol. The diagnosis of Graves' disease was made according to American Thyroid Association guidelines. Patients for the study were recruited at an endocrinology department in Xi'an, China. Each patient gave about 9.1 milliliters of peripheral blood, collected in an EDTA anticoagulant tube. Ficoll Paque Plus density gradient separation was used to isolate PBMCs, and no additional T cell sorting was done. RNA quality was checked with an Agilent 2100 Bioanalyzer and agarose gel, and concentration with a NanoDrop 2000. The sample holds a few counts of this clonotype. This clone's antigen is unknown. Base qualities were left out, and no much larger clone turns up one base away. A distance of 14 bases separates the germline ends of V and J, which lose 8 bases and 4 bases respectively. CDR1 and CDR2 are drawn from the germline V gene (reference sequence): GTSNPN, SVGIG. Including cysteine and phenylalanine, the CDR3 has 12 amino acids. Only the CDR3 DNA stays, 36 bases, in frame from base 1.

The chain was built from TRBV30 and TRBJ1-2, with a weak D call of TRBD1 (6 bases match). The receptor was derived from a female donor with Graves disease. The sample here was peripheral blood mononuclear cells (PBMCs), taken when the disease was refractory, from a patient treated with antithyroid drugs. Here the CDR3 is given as CARQQGTYGYTF. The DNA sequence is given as TGTGCCCGACAACAGGGCACCTATGGCTACACCTTC.